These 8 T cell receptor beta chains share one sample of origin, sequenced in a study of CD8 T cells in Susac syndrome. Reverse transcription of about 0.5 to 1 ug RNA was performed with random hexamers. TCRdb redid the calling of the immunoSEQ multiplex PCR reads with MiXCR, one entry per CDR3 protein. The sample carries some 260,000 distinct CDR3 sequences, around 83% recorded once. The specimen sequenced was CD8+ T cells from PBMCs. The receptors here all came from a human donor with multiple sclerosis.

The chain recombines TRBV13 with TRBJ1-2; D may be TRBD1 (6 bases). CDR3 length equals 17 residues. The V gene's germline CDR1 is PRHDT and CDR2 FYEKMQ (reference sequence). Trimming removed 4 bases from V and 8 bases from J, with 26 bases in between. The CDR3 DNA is TGTGCCAGCAGCTCCCCCGGACAGACAAGGGACGTATCGGGCTACACCTTC. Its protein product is CASSSPGQTRDVSGYTF.

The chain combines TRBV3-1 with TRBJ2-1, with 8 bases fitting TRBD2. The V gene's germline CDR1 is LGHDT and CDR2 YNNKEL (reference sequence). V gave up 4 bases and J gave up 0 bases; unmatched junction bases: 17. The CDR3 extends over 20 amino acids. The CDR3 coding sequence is TGTGCCAGCAGCCGCGGTATACTAGCGGAGGGCCCGAGCTCCTACAATGAGCAGTTCTTC. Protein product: CASSRGILAEGPSSYNEQFF.

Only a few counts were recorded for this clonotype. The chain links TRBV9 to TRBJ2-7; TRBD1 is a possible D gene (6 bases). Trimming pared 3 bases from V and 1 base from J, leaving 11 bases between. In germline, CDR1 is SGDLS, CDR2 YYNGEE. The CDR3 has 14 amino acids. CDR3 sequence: CASSAGAESYEQYF. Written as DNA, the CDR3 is TGTGCCAGCAGCGCAGGGGCGGAGTCCTACGAGCAGTACTTC. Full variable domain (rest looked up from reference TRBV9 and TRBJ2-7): DSGVTQTPKHLITATGQRVTLRCSPRSGDLSVYWYQQSLDQGLQFLIQYYNGEERAKGNILERFSAQQFPDLHSELNLSSLELGDSALYFCASSAGAESYEQYFGPGTRLTVT.

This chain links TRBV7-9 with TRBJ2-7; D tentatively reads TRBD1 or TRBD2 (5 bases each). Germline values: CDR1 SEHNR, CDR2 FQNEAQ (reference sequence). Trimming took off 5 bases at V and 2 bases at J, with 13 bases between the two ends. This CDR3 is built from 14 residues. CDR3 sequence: CASSPRGYPYEQYF. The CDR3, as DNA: TGTGCCAGCAGCCCTCGGGGCTACCCCTACGAGCAGTACTTC. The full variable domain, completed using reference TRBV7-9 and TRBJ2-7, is DTGVSQNPRHKITKRGQNVTFRCDPISEHNRLYWYRQTLGQGPEFLTYFQNEAQLEKSRLLSDRFSAERPKGSFSTLEIQRTEQGDSAMYLCASSPRGYPYEQYFGPGTRLTVT.

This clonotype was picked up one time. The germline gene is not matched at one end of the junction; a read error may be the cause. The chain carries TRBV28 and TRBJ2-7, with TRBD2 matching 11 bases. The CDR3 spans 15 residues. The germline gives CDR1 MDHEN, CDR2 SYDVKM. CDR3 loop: CASSPQTSGKYEQYF. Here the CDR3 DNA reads TGCGCCAGCAGTCCCCAGACTAGCGGGAAATACGAGCAGTACTTC.

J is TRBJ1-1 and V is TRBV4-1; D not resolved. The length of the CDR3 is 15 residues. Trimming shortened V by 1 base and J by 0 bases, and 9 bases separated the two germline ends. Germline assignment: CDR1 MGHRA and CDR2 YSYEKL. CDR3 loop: CASSQVWSVNTEAFF. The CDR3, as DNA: TGCGCCAGCAGCCAAGTGTGGTCAGTGAACACTGAAGCTTTCTTT.

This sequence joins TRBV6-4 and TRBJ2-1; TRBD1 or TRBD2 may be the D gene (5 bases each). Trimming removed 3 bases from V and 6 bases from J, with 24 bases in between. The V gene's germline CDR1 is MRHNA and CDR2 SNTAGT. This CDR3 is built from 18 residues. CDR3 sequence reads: CASSESGALYRTLNEQFF. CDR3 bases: TGTGCCAGCAGTGAAAGTGGGGCCCTCTACCGGACTCTCAATGAGCAGTTCTTC.

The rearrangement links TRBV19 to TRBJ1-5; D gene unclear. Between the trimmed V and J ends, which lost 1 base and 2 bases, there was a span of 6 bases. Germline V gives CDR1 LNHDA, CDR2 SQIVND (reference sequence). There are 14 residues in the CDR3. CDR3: CASSIAAGNQPQHF. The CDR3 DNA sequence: TGTGCCAGTAGTATAGCGGCGGGCAATCAGCCCCAGCATTTT.